This TCR beta chain was profiled in a study of T-cell reconstitution after alpha-beta-depleted transplantation in children. Study-wide points: Two months or so post-transplant, alpha-beta T cells reportedly derived from several hundred expanded graft clones.

Note on this clonotype: What it binds is not known.

Using unique molecular identifiers, the investigators prepared the TCRbeta library. TCRdb recomputed calls from the PCR reads with MiXCR, one row per CDR3 protein. The sample lists about 98,000 distinct CDR3 sequences, about 22% occurring once. V was clipped by 4 bases and J by 9 bases, with 19 bases between them. From germline, CDR1 is MNHEY and CDR2 SVGAGI. This CDR3 is 15 amino acids long. Sequenced here: PBMCs, sampled before TCRalphabeta/CD19-depleted stem cell transplant. The sequence was obtained from a boy aged 2 to 10 with acute lymphoblastic leukemia, due to receive a stem cell transplant. The chain joins TRBV6-5 to TRBJ1-5; no firm D call. The CDR3 region is CASSSTDGLAGPQHF. The DNA for the CDR3 is TGTGCCAGCAGTTCCACGGACGGATTAGCGGGGCCCCAGCATTTT.